What follows are 16 T cell receptor beta chains derived from one specimen sequenced in a study of blood T cells in healthy people across ages. Using a J-beta primer mix together with a sample-barcoded 5' primer, a second PCR was run for about 6 to 12 cycles. TCRdb processed the 5' RACE reads anew with MiXCR; each CDR3 protein has one entry. The sample comprises hundreds of thousands of distinct CDR3 sequences, less than 45% of which are singletons, and about 30% rests with the top ten. The sequenced sample consisted of blood. Source of these receptors: an elderly man in good health.

The chain couples TRBV7-2 to TRBJ2-1, with D possibly matching TRBD2 (6 bases). V was shortened by 8 bases and J by 13 bases, with 30 bases between the two germline ends. This CDR3 comprises 16 residues. Germline-derived CDR1 and CDR2 are SGHTA and FQGNSA. This CDR3 is CASRPLAAGGLQTQFF. Here the CDR3 DNA reads TGTGCCAGCCGCCCCCTGGCAGCGGGTGGACTCCAGACCCAGTTCTTC.

Concerning this clonotype itself: A clone one base away is much larger, so this may be a read error. The chain uses TRBV6-5 and TRBJ2-5; tentative D call: TRBD1 (5 bases). Germline assignment: CDR1 MNHEY and CDR2 SVGAGI. CDR3 length: 14 amino acids. The CDR3 bases are TGTGCCAGCAGTGCCAGGGTTTCTCGAGAGGCCCAGTACTTC. The encoded protein is CASSARVSREAQYF.

J is TRBJ2-1 and V is TRBV11-3; 9 nucleotides line up with TRBD2. The germline V gene encodes CDR1 SGHNT and CDR2 YENEEA. This CDR3 comprises 17 residues. V trimming: 0 bases; J trimming: 4 bases; junction bases outside the gene matches: 7. CDR3: CASSLEKVAGAYNEQFF. CDR3 sequence (DNA): TGTGCCAGCAGCTTAGAAAAAGTAGCGGGAGCATACAATGAGCAGTTCTTC.

This clonotype was counted ten times or more. The rearrangement uses TRBV7-2 and TRBJ2-2; no definite D call. Trimming left V 5 bases short and J 12 bases short, with 16 bases between. The germline V gene has CDR1 SGHTA and CDR2 FQGNSA. CDR3 length: 13 residues. Here the CDR3 DNA reads TGTGCCAGCAGCCCCGGCCCCCGGGCTCAGCTGTTTTTT. Translating it yields CASSPGPRAQLFF.

There are a few counts of this clonotype. The V call is TRBV7-6, the J call TRBJ2-7; 8 positions match TRBD2. The J segment lost 4 bases and the V segment lost 3 bases, leaving 14 bases of the junction unmatched. This CDR3 spans 17 amino acids. Looked up from germline, CDR1 is SGHVS and CDR2 is FNYEAQ. CDR3: CASSFGSVSGIFYEQYF. CDR3 DNA sequence: TGTGCCAGCAGCTTCGGTTCGGTTAGCGGGATTTTTTACGAGCAGTACTTC.

In its sample, this clonotype was seen a few times. The chain joins TRBV20-1 to TRBJ1-1, with 10 bases matching TRBD1. This CDR3 is 15 amino acids long. Germline V gene data show CDR1 as DFQATT and CDR2 as SNEGSKA (reference sequence). Trimming removed 6 bases from V and 5 bases from J; junction bases left unmatched: 12. The CDR3 DNA sequence: TGCAGTGCAAGCAACCAGGGACAGGGGAATACTGAAGCTTTCTTT. Encoded protein: CSASNQGQGNTEAFF.

This clonotype was picked up a small number of times. This rearrangement joins TRBV5-1 to TRBJ2-7, with D unclear. Germline CDR1 SGHRS, CDR2 YFSETQ. CDR3 length: 14 residues. V lost 0 bases and J lost 0, with 7 bases in between. CDR3 protein: CASSLDGLSYEQYF. For the CDR3, the DNA is TGCGCCAGCAGCTTGGACGGTCTCTCCTACGAGCAGTACTTC.

This clonotype has just a few counts. The V call is TRBV27, the J call TRBJ2-4; a possible D gene is TRBD2 (5 bases). V shed 5 bases and J shed 8 bases, with 16 bases lying between them. The CDR3 loop spans 14 amino acids. Germline CDR1 MNHEY, CDR2 SMNVEV (reference sequence). CDR3 sequence reads: CASSTWDRGYIQYF. The CDR3 DNA sequence: TGTGCCAGCAGTACTTGGGATCGGGGTTACATTCAGTACTTC.

The chain is built from TRBV4-3 and TRBJ1-4, with D possibly being TRBD1 (5 bases). The CDR3 length is 17 residues. The germline CDR1 and CDR2 sequences are LGHNA and YSLEER. V lost 6 bases, J lost 8 bases, and 25 bases lay in between. The CDR3 loop reads CASSPNLRDASREKLFF. For the CDR3, the DNA is TGCGCCAGCAGTCCAAACTTACGGGACGCATCAAGGGAAAAACTGTTTTTT.

The table lists this clonotype with a few counts. The CDR3 loop reads CASSRVGGSTGELFF. For the CDR3, the DNA is TGTGCCAGCAGCCGGGTCGGAGGGAGCACCGGGGAGCTGTTTTTT. The V call is TRBV11-2, the J call TRBJ2-2; D may be TRBD2 (6 bases). CDR1 is SGHAT and CDR2 is FQNNGV in the germline V gene. The V and J ends lost 5 bases and 4 bases respectively, with 14 bases between them. The CDR3 extends over 15 amino acids.

This clonotype turned up a few times. The genes are TRBV7-9 and TRBJ2-7; D gene uncertain. The germline CDR1 and CDR2 sequences are SEHNR and FQNEAQ (reference sequence). Trimming stripped 2 bases from V and 5 bases from J, with 16 bases between. CDR3 size: 15 residues. The DNA for the CDR3 is TGTGCCAGCAGCTTACAGGTTGACAAGTCCCACGAGCAGTACTTC. As protein: CASSLQVDKSHEQYF.

V and J are TRBV3-1 and TRBJ2-7; D remains ambiguous. Germline V gene data show CDR1 as LGHDT and CDR2 as YNNKEL (reference sequence). The V end was cut by 0 bases, the J end by 0 bases, with 9 bases between. The CDR3 has 15 residues. This CDR3 reads CASSQDPTASYEQYF. As DNA, the CDR3 is TGTGCCAGCAGCCAAGACCCAACCGCCTCCTACGAGCAGTACTTC.

This chain connects TRBV29-1 to TRBJ1-1; D perhaps matches TRBD1 (5 bases). The CDR3 length is 14 residues. The germline gives CDR1 SQVTM, CDR2 ANQGSEA. V was cut by 6 bases and J by 6 bases, with 20 bases left in between. The CDR3 loop reads CSVKGLSPAAEAFF. The DNA for the CDR3 is TGCAGCGTCAAGGGACTTTCTCCGGCCGCTGAAGCTTTCTTT.

The genes are TRBV6-2 or TRBV6-3 and TRBJ1-5, with a tentative D call TRBD1 (5 bases). Germline CDR1 MNHEY, CDR2 SVGEGT. This CDR3 is built from 13 residues. Trimming took 2 bases from V and 11 from J, leaving 13 bases between them. The CDR3 protein is CASSYGSRGTQHF. The CDR3 region has the DNA TGTGCCAGCAGTTACGGCTCCCGGGGGACCCAGCATTTT.

This clonotype was found a few times. The V gene is TRBV4-3, the J gene TRBJ1-2; D possibly corresponds to TRBD1 (6 bases). CDR1 is LGHNA and CDR2 is YSLEER in the germline V gene. This CDR3 is built from 16 residues. Between the trimmed V and J ends, which lost 0 bases and 7 bases, there was a span of 18 bases. CDR3 DNA: TGCGCCAGCAGCCAAGACCAGGGGCCCCGTGTGAGTGGCTACACCTTC. Amino acids: CASSQDQGPRVSGYTF.

Concerning this clonotype itself: Relative to the germline gene, one junction end is altered; a read error may explain this. The chain uses TRBV6-1 and TRBJ1-2; D gene uncertain. The germline V gene encodes CDR1 MNHNS and CDR2 SASEGT. The CDR3 has 11 amino acids. In DNA form, the CDR3 reads TGTGCCAGCAGTGATTACTATGGCTGCACCTTC. This translates into CASSDYYGCTF.